This note documents a single T cell receptor (beta chain) sequence. The sample originates from a study of blood T cell repertoires in COVID-19. The overall study: There were acute and convalescent COVID-19 samples, and they came from the United States, Italy and Spain. From T cells, B-cell-depleted T cells, or PBMCs came the material, which was cDNA or gDNA.

Authors' analysis steps: Using reference gene primer amplification, nucleated cell counts were estimated. TCRdb keeps only in-frame clones here, not all; method: immunoSEQ multiplex PCR. D and trimming were read from the DNA, whereas the V and J calls and clone size are those reported in that table. The table has over 90,000 clones, roughly 78% seen once; the top ten hold about 7%. Specimen: peripheral blood. This TCR came from a man aged 50 or older with active or convalescent COVID-19.

Here the CDR3 reads CASTANYGYTF. CDR3 sequence (DNA): TGTGCCTCGACAGCGAACTATGGCTACACCTTC. The V and J genes are TRBV19 and TRBJ1-2; possible D gene TRBD1, 5 bases. Germline V gene sequence: CDR1 LNHDA, CDR2 SQIVND (reference sequence). The V end was cut by 11 bases, the J end by 2 bases, with 9 bases between. CDR3 length equals 11 residues.